A selection of T cell receptor beta chains follows, all from one sample in a study of cytomegalovirus exposure and HLA in healthy donors. Profiled with immunoSEQ multiplex PCR; TCRdb holds only in-frame clones, not every one. Here the sample spans around 150,000 clones, roughly 75% being singletons. The sequenced sample consisted of PBMCs. All receptors derive from a man aged 35 to 55 in good health and CMV-seropositive. Each CDR3 is given with its conserved first and last residue. A D gene is named only where the DNA matches it firmly. Some rows have no size entry. The others give once, few or many, or a class for an expanded clone.

d_call	cdr3_length	clone_size	v_call	j_call	cdr3_aa	cdr3_nt
TRBD2	15	.	TRBV9	TRBJ2-5	CASSVGTSISETQYF	TGTGCCAGCAGCGTCGGGACTAGCATTTCAGAGACCCAGTACTTC
TRBD2	18	once	TRBV5-1	TRBJ2-2	CASSLGRLAGEGTGELFF	TGCGCCAGCAGCTTGGGAAGACTAGCGGGCGAGGGGACCGGGGAGCTGTTTTTT
TRBD1	16	.	TRBV4-3	TRBJ2-7	CASSQERQGAVNEQYF	TGCGCCAGCAGCCAAGAGAGACAGGGGGCTGTCAACGAGCAGTACTTC
TRBD1	14	.	TRBV4-2	TRBJ1-2	CASSQEGRGHGYTF	TGTGCCAGCAGCCAAGAGGGCAGGGGGCATGGCTACACCTTC
TRBD1	11	.	TRBV5-6	TRBJ2-1	CASSTGTGEFF	TGTGCCAGCAGCACCGGGACAGGGGAATTCTTC
TRBD2	17	.	TRBV4-2	TRBJ2-7	CASSQDREGWVHYEQYF	TGTGCCAGCAGCCAAGATAGGGAGGGATGGGTCCATTACGAGCAGTACTTC
TRBD1	13	.	TRBV10-3	TRBJ1-5	CAISGTGISPQHF	TGTGCCATCAGTGGGACAGGTATCTCGCCCCAGCATTTT
.	17	.	TRBV5-5	TRBJ2-7	CASSQYGVGPGYDEQYF	TGTGCCAGCAGCCAGTACGGGGTTGGACCGGGATACGACGAGCAGTACTTC
.	15	.	TRBV4-3	TRBJ2-7	CASSQGARVVGEQYF	TGCGCCAGCAGCCAAGGGGCCAGGGTGGTTGGCGAGCAGTACTTC
.	16	.	TRBV2	TRBJ2-2	CASTYSGTMNTGELFF	TGTGCCAGCACTTACTCCGGGACAATGAACACCGGGGAGCTGTTTTTT
.	14	.	TRBV7-2	TRBJ1-5	CASSPQVINQPQHF	TGTGCCAGCAGCCCGCAGGTGATCAATCAGCCCCAGCATTTT
.	15	few	TRBV6-1	TRBJ1-5	CASRSPQGPGQPQHF	TGTGCCAGCAGGTCGCCACAGGGTCCTGGACAGCCCCAGCATTTT
.	15	.	TRBV7-9	TRBJ2-4	CASSLYGEGENIQYF	TGTGCCAGCAGCTTATATGGAGAAGGGGAAAACATTCAGTACTTC
TRBD1	17	.	TRBV27	TRBJ2-1	CASSSRQGKKSFYEQFF	TGTGCCAGCAGTTCACGACAGGGAAAAAAGTCGTTCTATGAGCAGTTCTTC
TRBD1	16	.	TRBV28	TRBJ2-3	CASSKTRDRFTDTQYF	TGTGCCAGCAGCAAAACCCGGGACAGATTCACAGATACGCAGTATTTT
TRBD2	16	.	TRBV5-6	TRBJ2-2	CASSLRRTSRTGELFF	TGTGCCAGCAGCTTGCGACGGACTAGCCGGACCGGGGAGCTGTTTTTT
TRBD1	13	.	TRBV12-5	TRBJ2-7	CASGGGQAYEQYF	TGTGCTAGTGGGGGGGGACAGGCATACGAGCAGTACTTC
TRBD1	14	.	TRBV2	TRBJ1-2	CASSGTGGAYGYTF	TGTGCCAGCAGTGGGACAGGGGGCGCCTATGGCTACACCTTC
.	15	once	TRBV4-1	TRBJ2-3	CASSQVGGSGGTQYF	TGCGCCAGCAGCCAAGTGGGGGGGTCGGGGGGCACGCAGTATTTT